This T cell receptor beta chain was retrieved from a study of blood T cell repertoires in COVID-19. Across the whole study: The United States, Italy and Spain were the sources of the acute and convalescent COVID-19 samples. The analysed material was cDNA or gDNA that came from T cells, B-cell-depleted T cells, or PBMCs.

Authors' methods: Nucleated cell counts were estimated from reference gene primer amplification. Measured with immunoSEQ multiplex PCR; TCRdb has only the in-frame clones, and not every one. That table is the source of V, J and clone size, and D and trimming were worked out from the DNA. The sample includes more than 90,000 clones, about four fifths of them seen just once. V was pared by 2 bases and J by 3 bases, with 7 bases between. The CDR3 extends over 13 amino acids. CDR1 and CDR2 (germline): SGHDN, FVKESK. The chain couples TRBV14 to TRBJ2-5, with a possible D match to TRBD2 (5 bases). The clonotype comes from a human donor in a cohort sampled during active COVID-19. Material for sequencing was peripheral blood. CDR3 in DNA: TGTGCCAGCAGCCAAATGACTAAAGAGACCCAGTACTTC. Translation: CASSQMTKETQYF.